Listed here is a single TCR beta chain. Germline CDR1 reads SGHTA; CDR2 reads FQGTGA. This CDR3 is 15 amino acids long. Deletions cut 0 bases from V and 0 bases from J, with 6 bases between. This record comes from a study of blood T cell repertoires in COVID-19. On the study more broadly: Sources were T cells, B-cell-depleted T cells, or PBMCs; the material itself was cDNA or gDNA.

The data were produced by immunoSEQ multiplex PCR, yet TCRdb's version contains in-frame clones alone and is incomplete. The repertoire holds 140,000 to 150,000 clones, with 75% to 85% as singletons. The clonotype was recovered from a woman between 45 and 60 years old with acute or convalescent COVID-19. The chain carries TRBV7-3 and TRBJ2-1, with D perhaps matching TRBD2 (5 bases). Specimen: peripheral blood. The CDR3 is CASSLTTNSYNEQFF. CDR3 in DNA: TGTGCCAGCAGCTTAACGACTAACTCCTACAATGAGCAGTTCTTC. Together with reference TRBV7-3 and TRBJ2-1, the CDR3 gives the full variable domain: GAGVSQTPSNKVTEKGKYVELRCDPISGHTALYWYRQSLGQGPEFLIYFQGTGAADDSGLPNDRFFAVRPEGSVSTLKIQRTERGDSAVYLCASSLTTNSYNEQFFGPGTRLTVL.